The 27 T cell receptor beta chains given below trace back to one sample, sequenced in a study of spatial heterogeneity in lung cancer. General study findings and limits: Within tumors, counts of expanded alpha and beta TCRs tracked tumor mutation counts.

TCRdb recomputed calls from the 5' RACE reads with MiXCR, one row per CDR3 protein. This table has thousands of distinct CDR3 sequences, 6% to 9% appearing once. Specified time point: sample taken at primary tumor resection. No antigen has been assigned to these receptors. The sequencing used lung tumor tissue, collected at surgery. Receptors were obtained from a female donor with early-stage non-small cell lung cancer.

This clonotype has ten or more counts. Germline is not matched at one junction end, which may reflect a read error. A library made for alpha chains picked up this beta chain off target, so its size means little. The rearrangement uses TRBV19 and TRBJ2-4; D might be TRBD1 (6 bases). The germline V gene has CDR1 LNHDA and CDR2 SQIVND (reference sequence). The CDR3 runs 12 residues. The CDR3 DNA follows: TGTGCCAGTAGTCCACCGGGACACGGACAGAACTTC. Protein sequence: CASSPPGHGQNF.

There are many counts of this clonotype. Because this beta chain is a stray read in a library intended to capture alpha chains, its abundance should not be given much weight. The chain couples TRBV7-9 to TRBJ2-3; D is uncertain. Germline V gene data show CDR1 as SEHNR and CDR2 as FQNEAQ (reference sequence). V gave up 2 bases and J gave up 3 bases, with 3 bases separating them. The CDR3 covers 12 residues. CDR3 amino acids: CASSLRTDTQYF. CDR3 bases: TGTGCCAGCAGCTTAAGGACAGATACGCAGTATTTT.

This clonotype was counted ten times or more. Since it is a stray read in a library aimed at alpha chains, this beta chain has a size that is not meaningful. This rearrangement joins TRBV6-6 to TRBJ2-7; perhaps TRBD2 as D (6 bases). CDR3 length equals 16 residues. V was cut by 0 bases and J by 2 bases, with 14 bases left in between. Germline V CDR1 and CDR2: MNHNY, SVGAGI (reference sequence). The CDR3 is CASSYSSAGPTYEQYF. In nucleotides, the CDR3 is TGTGCCAGCAGTTACTCCAGTGCGGGACCCACCTACGAGCAGTACTTC.

This clonotype qualifies as medium-sized. This beta chain came through as a stray read in a library set up for alpha chains, and its size says little. V and J are TRBV12-3 or TRBV12-4 and TRBJ2-1, with 8 bases identical to TRBD1. This CDR3 contains 13 residues. With 7 bases clipped from V and 10 bases from J, the junction kept 9 bases outside the gene matches. The DNA for the CDR3 is TGTGCCAGCACCAATCACGGACAGGGAGAGCAGTTCTTC. Residues: CASTNHGQGEQFF.

By sample fraction, this clonotype is medium-sized (0.01 to 0.1%). The library was prepared for alpha chains; this beta chain is a stray read, so its frequency means little. The chain is built from TRBV4-1 and TRBJ2-7; no clear D gene. Germline CDR1 reads MGHRA; CDR2 reads YSYEKL. CDR3 size: 13 residues. V lost 0 bases and J 7 bases, leaving 10 bases between the germline ends. The CDR3 nucleotides are TGCGCCAGCAGCCAAGATCAATCGCGAGAGCAGTACTTC. This gives the protein CASSQDQSREQYF.

This clonotype was seen just once. A library made for alpha chains picked up this beta chain off target, so its size means little. This chain connects TRBV12-3 or TRBV12-4 to TRBJ1-6, with D maybe TRBD1 (6 bases). Trimming removed 1 base from V and 10 bases from J, with 11 bases in between. The length of the CDR3 is 14 residues. CDR3 amino acids: CASSLVGAESPLHF. The CDR3 DNA sequence: TGTGCCAGCAGTTTAGTGGGGGCAGAATCACCCCTCCACTTT.

This clonotype is deemed medium-sized (0.01 to 0.1%). This beta chain is a stray sequence in a library constructed for alpha chains; its clone size is not meaningful. The chain combines TRBV29-1 with TRBJ2-7; tentatively, D is TRBD1 or TRBD2 (5 bases each). CDR3 length equals 14 residues. Germline CDR1 SQVTM, CDR2 ANQGSEA. V lost 6 bases and J 6 bases, leaving 21 bases between the germline ends. Here the CDR3 reads CSVSTGTGLTEQYF. CDR3 bases: TGCAGCGTGTCAACCGGGACCGGGTTAACCGAGCAGTACTTC.

This clonotype has ten or more counts. A library made for alpha chains picked up this beta chain off target, so its size means little. The rearrangement links TRBV11-2 to TRBJ2-3; D is unresolved. V lost 5 bases and J 3 bases, leaving 12 bases between the germline ends. The CDR3 loop spans 14 amino acids. Germline values: CDR1 SGHAT, CDR2 FQNNGV. In nucleotides, the CDR3 is TGTGCCAGCAGCCACCCCATGCAGACAGATACGCAGTATTTT. Its protein product is CASSHPMQTDTQYF.

This clonotype is labeled as medium-sized. Found in a library prepared for alpha chains, this beta chain is an off-target read, and its abundance has little meaning. The chain employs TRBV7-2 and TRBJ2-3; D call uncertain. The V gene lost 5 bases and the J gene lost 0 bases, with 6 bases spanning the gap. The germline CDR1 and CDR2 sequences are SGHTA and FQGNSA. The CDR3 spans 13 residues. CDR3 sequence: CASSRASTDTQYF. The CDR3 nucleotides read TGTGCCAGCAGCCGGGCTAGCACAGATACGCAGTATTTT.

This clonotype has a count of ten or more. The library was designed around alpha chains, so this beta chain is a stray read whose abundance carries little weight. V is TRBV28 and J is TRBJ1-1, with D possibly TRBD1 on 6 matching bases. Germline V gene lookup returns CDR1 MDHEN and CDR2 SYDVKM. With 8 bases removed from V and 5 bases from J, the gap between germline ends came to 15 bases. The CDR3 covers 13 residues. The CDR3 nucleotides are TGTGCCAGCTCACCGGGGGGGGCTACTGAAGCTTTCTTT. It encodes CASSPGGATEAFF.

There are many counts of this clonotype. This beta chain is off target for a library built for alpha chains, so its abundance means little. This rearrangement joins TRBV6-2 or TRBV6-3 to TRBJ2-7; TRBD2 is a possible D gene (5 bases). Between the trimmed V and J ends, which lost 2 bases and 7 bases, there was a span of 15 bases. The CDR3 has 14 residues. Germline CDR1 and CDR2: MNHEY and SVGEGT. CDR3 loop: CASSYALAIGEQYF. The CDR3 DNA reads TGTGCCAGCAGTTACGCGCTAGCTATCGGGGAGCAGTACTTC.

In its sample, this clonotype ranks as medium-sized. Because this beta chain is a stray read in a library intended to capture alpha chains, its abundance should not be given much weight. The gene calls are TRBV27 and TRBJ1-1; weak D call: TRBD1 (5 bases). The germline V gene encodes CDR1 MNHEY and CDR2 SMNVEV (reference sequence). The CDR3 sequence is 14 residues long. Trimming cost V 8 bases and J 1 base, with 14 bases left between them. The CDR3 sequence: CASVPTVTNTEAFF. Written as DNA, the CDR3 is TGTGCCAGCGTTCCGACAGTAACGAACACTGAAGCTTTCTTT.

This clonotype was detected ten times or more. This beta chain came through as a stray read in a library set up for alpha chains, and its size says little. The genes are TRBV27 and TRBJ1-1, with D tentatively TRBD1 (5 bases). This CDR3 has 15 residues. Germline values: CDR1 MNHEY, CDR2 SMNVEV (reference sequence). Trimming pared 3 bases from V and 8 bases from J, leaving 19 bases between. The chain's CDR3 is CASSFNRLAPSEAFF. The CDR3 DNA is TGTGCCAGCAGTTTTAACAGGTTGGCTCCATCCGAAGCTTTCTTT.

This clonotype was recorded at least ten times. A library prepared for alpha chains yielded this beta chain as an off-target read; its size is of little meaning. The chain recombines TRBV11-2 with TRBJ1-4, with TRBD1 identical over 9 bases. The CDR3 sequence is 15 residues long. J lost 1 base, V lost 5 bases, and 2 bases had no gene match. Germline V gives CDR1 SGHAT, CDR2 FQNNGV. In DNA, the CDR3 is TGTGCCAGCAGCCCGGGACAGGGAACTAATGAAAAACTGTTTTTT. This sequence encodes CASSPGQGTNEKLFF.

At least ten counts were recorded for this clonotype. As an off-target read in a library built for alpha chains, this beta chain has a frequency of little significance. The chain is built from TRBV25-1 and TRBJ2-7, with 8 bases identical to TRBD2. The V and J ends lost 4 bases and 0 bases, in that order; junction bases with no gene match: 8. Germline assignment: CDR1 MGHDK and CDR2 SYGVNS. The CDR3 extends over 16 amino acids. CDR3 DNA: TGTGCCAGCAGTGGGCGGGAGGCCCCTTCCTCCTACGAGCAGTACTTC. As protein: CASSGREAPSSYEQYF.

This clonotype came up many times. A library prepared for alpha chains yielded this beta chain as an off-target read; its size is of little meaning. The J gene is TRBJ2-1, the V gene TRBV11-2; D is perhaps TRBD2 (6 bases). The CDR3 sequence is 15 residues long. Per the germline V gene, CDR1 is SGHAT and CDR2 is FQNNGV. V was pared by 6 bases and J by 4 bases, with 16 bases between. The chain's CDR3 is CASSTGTQPYNEQFF. The CDR3 coding sequence is TGTGCCAGCAGTACCGGGACTCAGCCTTACAATGAGCAGTTCTTC. Complete variable domain (other parts from reference TRBV11-2 and TRBJ2-1): EAGVAQSPRYKIIEKRQSVAFWCNPISGHATLYWYQQILGQGPKLLIQFQNNGVVDDSQLPKDRFSAERLKGVDSTLKIQPAKLEDSAVYLCASSTGTQPYNEQFFGPGTRLTVL.

This clonotype was seen only a few times. This beta chain is off target for a library built for alpha chains, so its abundance means little. CDR3 nucleotides: TGTGCCAGCAAGACAGGGGGCGGCTTGACGCAGTATTTT. Its translation is CASKTGGGLTQYF. This chain joins TRBV12-3 or TRBV12-4 and TRBJ2-3; 10 bases map to TRBD1. This CDR3 spans 13 amino acids. The V segment lost 7 bases and the J segment 9 bases; nucleotides outside the gene matches: 7.

In its sample, this clonotype was seen a few times. Within a library made for alpha chains, this beta chain is off target, and its count is uninformative. The chain has TRBV27 and TRBJ2-5; no reliable D call. The CDR3 is 13 residues long. Germline V gene lookup returns CDR1 MNHEY and CDR2 SMNVEV (reference sequence). Trimming removed 6 bases at V and 5 bases at J, with 13 bases between. CDR3 nucleotides: TGTGCCAGCAGCCAAGGGCGAGTGGAGACCCAGTACTTC. It yields the protein CASSQGRVETQYF.

This clonotype was detected ten times or more. For a library built for alpha chains, this beta chain is a stray read; little rests on its size. The V gene is TRBV7-9, the J gene TRBJ2-6; D is uncertain. The length of the CDR3 is 14 residues. Germline V gene lookup returns CDR1 SEHNR and CDR2 FQNEAQ (reference sequence). V lost 5 bases and J 0 bases, leaving 5 bases between the germline ends. In DNA, the CDR3 is TGTGCCAGCAGCCACCCCTCTGGGGCCAACGTCCTGACTTTC. Translating it yields CASSHPSGANVLTF.

This clonotype is deemed medium-sized. A library made for alpha chains picked up this beta chain off target, so its size means little. The chain carries TRBV6-6 and TRBJ2-7; 12 bases align to TRBD1. This CDR3 region has 17 residues. Germline V gene data show CDR1 as MNHNY and CDR2 as SVGAGI (reference sequence). V was pared by 6 bases and J by 4 bases, with 13 bases of the junction left unmatched. The CDR3 loop is CASSDRDRGLPGYEQYF. The CDR3 DNA sequence: TGTGCCAGCAGCGACAGGGACAGGGGGCTCCCTGGGTACGAGCAGTACTTC.

This clonotype has ten or more counts. This beta chain was picked up by a library intended for alpha chains and is off target, so its count carries little meaning. The chain joins TRBV20-1 to TRBJ2-5, with 16 bases identical to TRBD2. The germline gives CDR1 DFQATT, CDR2 SNEGSKA (reference sequence). Unmatched junction bases numbered 11, after V lost 6 bases and J lost 7 bases. The CDR3 runs 16 residues. CDR3 sequence (DNA): TGCAGTGCCGTGCCGGGACTAGCGGGAGGGAGGGGGACCCAGTACTTC. This encodes CSAVPGLAGGRGTQYF.

This clonotype has at least ten counts. This beta chain turned up in a library designed for alpha chains; as an off-target read, its abundance says little. DNA of the CDR3: TGCGCCAGCAGCTTGGGGACTAGAGAGACCCAGTACTTC. It specifies CASSLGTRETQYF. V usage is TRBV5-1 and J usage is TRBJ2-5, with 7 bases fitting TRBD2. Trimming took 0 bases from V and 4 from J; bases not matched to a gene: 0. Looked up from germline, CDR1 is SGHRS and CDR2 is YFSETQ. The CDR3 runs 13 residues. Looking up the rest from reference TRBV5-1 and TRBJ2-5 gives the full variable domain: KAGVTQTPRYLIKTRGQQVTLSCSPISGHRSVSWYQQTPGQGLQFLFEYFSETQRNKGNFPGRFSGRQFSNSRSEMNVSTLELGDSALYLCASSLGTRETQYFGPGTRLLVL.

This clonotype was seen ten or more times. The library was designed around alpha chains, so this beta chain is a stray read whose abundance carries little weight. The CDR3 nucleotides are TGCGCCAGCAGCCGTCCCCCCGGAAGGGCTAGCGAAGAGACCCAGTACTTC. This sequence encodes CASSRPPGRASEETQYF. The V and J genes are TRBV4-1 and TRBJ2-5, with D possibly being TRBD2 (6 bases). The CDR3 consists of 17 residues. Trimming removed 4 bases at V and 3 bases at J, with 21 bases between. Germline CDR1 is MGHRA and CDR2 is YSYEKL.

By its share, this clonotype is medium-sized. This beta chain is a stray read from a library made for alpha chains; its abundance is not meaningful. The gene calls are TRBV7-7 and TRBJ2-1; 8 bases align to TRBD2. Trimming at V came to 2 bases and at J to 0 bases, leaving 3 bases not matched to a gene. Germline V CDR1 and CDR2: SSHAT, FNYEAQ (reference sequence). There are 16 residues in the CDR3. The CDR3 bases are TGTGCCAGCAGCTTACTAGCGGGCGGCTCCTACAATGAGCAGTTCTTC. It specifies CASSLLAGGSYNEQFF.

To note about this clonotype: This beta chain is an off-target read within a library intended for alpha chains, so its frequency means little. This chain joins TRBV10-3 and TRBJ2-2; D not resolved. The V end lost 9 bases, the J end lost 4 bases, and 18 bases lay between the germline ends. Germline-derived CDR1 and CDR2 are ENHRY and SYGVKD. The CDR3 totals 15 residues. DNA of the CDR3: TGTGCCATAACTCCGACCGGTCCGGGCACCGGGGAGCTGTTTTTT. Translation: CAITPTGPGTGELFF.

Ten or more counts support this clonotype. A library prepared for alpha chains yielded this beta chain as an off-target read; its size is of little meaning. The chain combines TRBV7-8 with TRBJ2-3; TRBD1 might be the D (5 bases). The length of the CDR3 is 14 residues. Trimming shortened V by 3 bases and J by 5 bases, and 12 bases separated the two germline ends. Germline CDR1 is SGHVS and CDR2 is FQNEAQ. CDR3 sequence: CASSFRHRKDTQYF. CDR3 DNA sequence: TGTGCCAGCAGCTTCAGGCACAGGAAAGATACGCAGTATTTT.

With respect to this clonotype: Found in a library prepared for alpha chains, this beta chain is an off-target read, and its abundance has little meaning. V usage is TRBV9 and J usage is TRBJ1-1, with D perhaps TRBD1 (5 bases). Trimming cost V 4 bases and J 6 bases, with 16 bases left between them. Germline CDR1 is SGDLS and CDR2 is YYNGEE. The CDR3 sequence is 14 residues long. CDR3 sequence (DNA): TGTGCCAGCAGCCCCGTCCTCACAGGAGCTGAAGCTTTCTTT. Residues: CASSPVLTGAEAFF.